This passage covers 30 T cell receptor beta chains from one sample sequenced in a study of CD8+ T cells in alopecia areata. Treatment meaning: oral pan-JAK inhibitor, 5-10 mg twice daily. Reverse transcription of extracted RNA yielded cDNA, which provided the sequencing template. Sequencing used immunoSEQ multiplex PCR; TCRdb keeps in-frame clones, though not all of them. The sample has around 200,000 clones, about 60% seen once. The material was CD8+ T cells sorted from blood, obtained at week 24, from a patient treated with tofacitinib. These receptors were obtained from a human donor with alopecia areata.

The genes are TRBV12-5 and TRBJ1-2; the D gene is possibly TRBD1 (5 bases). From germline, CDR1 is LGHNT and CDR2 FRNRAP. The CDR3 runs to 13 residues. V gave up 6 bases and J gave up 4 bases, with 12 bases separating them. The CDR3 DNA is TGTGCTAGTGGAGGGGCGATCCCCTATGGCTACACCTTC. The encoded protein is CASGGAIPYGYTF.

V is TRBV30 and J is TRBJ2-1, with D perhaps matching TRBD2 (5 bases). Germline lookup yields CDR1 GTSNPN and CDR2 SVGIG (reference sequence). The CDR3 spans 14 residues. Trimming pared 4 bases from V and 1 base from J, leaving 11 bases between. CDR3 sequence reads: CAWTHAGSYNEQFF. The CDR3 DNA reads TGTGCCTGGACCCACGCGGGTTCCTACAATGAGCAGTTCTTC.

The chain carries TRBV9 and TRBJ2-3; 10 bases agree with TRBD2. The CDR3 runs to 16 residues. Trimming removed 3 bases from V and 6 bases from J; junction bases left unmatched: 10. The V gene's germline CDR1 is SGDLS and CDR2 YYNGEE. This CDR3 is CASSAQSGGASDTQYF. CDR3 nucleotide sequence: TGTGCCAGCAGCGCCCAGAGCGGGGGGGCCTCGGATACGCAGTATTTT.

This clone has just one count. The chain employs TRBV27 and TRBJ2-3; 8 bases fit TRBD1. The CDR3 covers 18 residues. The germline gives CDR1 MNHEY, CDR2 SMNVEV (reference sequence). Trimming at V came to 4 bases and at J to 1 base, leaving 13 bases not matched to a gene. CDR3 loop: CASSSPPPDRVGTDTQYF. The CDR3 bases are TGTGCCAGCAGTTCCCCACCACCGGACAGGGTGGGCACAGATACGCAGTATTTT.

The gene calls are TRBV10-3 and TRBJ1-1; D not certain. The V end lost 5 bases, the J end lost 4 bases, and 8 bases lay between the germline ends. The CDR3 runs to 12 residues. Germline V lookup: CDR1 ENHRY, CDR2 SYGVKD. The CDR3 DNA follows: TGTGCCATCAGTCCCGACGGCACTGAAGCTTTCTTT. This encodes CAISPDGTEAFF.

The CDR3 DNA reads TGTGCCAGCAGTACTTGGACGGGTCAGCCCCAGCATTTT. It specifies CASSTWTGQPQHF. The genes are TRBV27 and TRBJ1-5; D call uncertain. The germline CDR1 and CDR2 sequences are MNHEY and SMNVEV (reference sequence). With 5 bases removed from V and 6 bases from J, the gap between germline ends came to 11 bases. This CDR3 region has 13 residues.

The sample holds a few counts of this clone. V gene TRBV6-1 combines with J gene TRBJ2-3, with a weak D call TRBD2 (6 bases). CDR1 and CDR2 from the germline V gene are MNHNS and SASEGT. Trimming shortened V by 2 bases and J by 0 bases, and 9 bases separated the two germline ends. The CDR3 extends over 15 amino acids. In DNA, the CDR3 is TGTGCCAGCAGTGAATCGCTAGCGAGCACAGATACGCAGTATTTT. As protein: CASSESLASTDTQYF.

This clone has just one count. The genes are TRBV7-9 and TRBJ2-3; no clear D gene. Germline values: CDR1 SEHNR, CDR2 FQNEAQ (reference sequence). The CDR3 has 10 residues. Trimming took off 5 bases at V and 7 bases at J, with 4 bases between the two ends. CDR3 sequence reads: CASSTNTQYF. CDR3 in DNA: TGTGCCAGCAGCACGAATACGCAGTATTTT.

The chain joins TRBV19 to TRBJ2-7, with a tentative D call TRBD1 (6 bases). CDR3 length: 16 amino acids. The germline V gene has CDR1 LNHDA and CDR2 SQIVND (reference sequence). Trimming stripped 5 bases from V and 0 bases from J, with 17 bases between. The CDR3 is CASSPDSARSSYEQYF. DNA for the CDR3: TGTGCCAGTAGTCCGGACAGCGCTAGGAGCTCCTACGAGCAGTACTTC.

The rearrangement links TRBV10-3 to TRBJ1-5; D gene uncertain. The V end was cut by 7 bases, the J end by 2 bases, with 15 bases between. There are 15 residues in the CDR3. Germline values: CDR1 ENHRY, CDR2 SYGVKD. The CDR3 spells CAITVKGLCNQPQHF. CDR3 DNA: TGTGCCATCACCGTGAAGGGATTATGCAATCAGCCCCAGCATTTT.

This clone has only a few counts. J is TRBJ2-7 and V is TRBV19; the D gene is possibly TRBD1 (6 bases). The CDR3 has 14 amino acids. V was cut by 7 bases and J by 6 bases, with 19 bases left in between. Germline assignment: CDR1 LNHDA and CDR2 SQIVND (reference sequence). The CDR3 nucleotides read TGTGCCAGTACCCCGACAGGATGGGCTCTCGAGCAGTACTTC. Protein sequence: CASTPTGWALEQYF. Full variable domain (remainder filled in from reference TRBV19 and TRBJ2-7): DGGITQSPKYLFRKEGQNVTLSCEQNLNHDAMYWYRQDPGQGLRLIYYSQIVNDFQKGDIAEGYSVSREKKESFPLTVTSAQKNPTAFYLCASTPTGWALEQYFGPGTRLTVT.

The chain's CDR3 is CASSPILYNEQFF. CDR3 nucleotide sequence: TGTGCCAGCAGTCCCATCCTATACAATGAGCAGTTCTTC. The chain links TRBV27 to TRBJ2-1; D is undetermined. Germline lookup yields CDR1 MNHEY and CDR2 SMNVEV (reference sequence). The CDR3 has 13 residues. V shed 5 bases and J shed 4 bases, with 9 bases lying between them.

The rearrangement links TRBV10-3 to TRBJ2-5, with 9 bases that match TRBD1. Germline V CDR1 and CDR2: ENHRY, SYGVKD. There are 19 residues in the CDR3. V shed 0 bases, J shed 4 bases, and the junction held 15 bases outside the gene matches. The CDR3 DNA is TGTGCCATCAGTGAGTCGATCGTTGTCGGGACAGGGAATGGAGAGACCCAGTACTTC. This codes for CAISESIVVGTGNGETQYF.

This chain joins TRBV29-1 and TRBJ2-3, with D possibly TRBD2 on 5 matching bases. CDR3 length: 14 residues. CDR1 and CDR2 from the germline V gene are SQVTM and ANQGSEA. V was pared by 4 bases and J by 4 bases, with 15 bases between. CDR3 protein: CSVAGSGEADTQYF. DNA for the CDR3: TGCAGCGTTGCGGGGAGTGGTGAAGCAGATACGCAGTATTTT.

The V call is TRBV4-2, the J call TRBJ1-6; 8 bases align to TRBD1. The junction had 8 bases not matched to a gene; V was cut back by 3 bases and J by 4 bases. The CDR3 loop spans 17 amino acids. CDR1 and CDR2 from the germline V gene are LGHNA and YNFKEQ. The CDR3 region is CASSHPGGYEYNSPLHF. The CDR3 coding sequence is TGTGCCAGCAGCCACCCAGGGGGCTATGAATATAATTCACCCCTCCACTTT.

The V gene is TRBV19, the J gene TRBJ1-1; the D gene is possibly TRBD1 (5 bases). The germline V and J ends were trimmed by 3 bases and 1 base, with 6 bases remaining between them. The CDR3 has 13 amino acids. Germline lookup yields CDR1 LNHDA and CDR2 SQIVND (reference sequence). CDR3 region: CASSIGANTEAFF. The CDR3 DNA sequence: TGTGCCAGTAGTATCGGGGCGAACACTGAAGCTTTCTTT.

Of note for this clone: The sample contains more than one DNA sequence encoding this CDR3. The V call is TRBV5-1, the J call TRBJ2-1, with 8 bases matching TRBD2. The trim removed 1 base at V and 6 bases at J, leaving 0 bases unmatched. Germline V gives CDR1 SGHRS, CDR2 YFSETQ. This CDR3 is 13 amino acids long. Here the CDR3 reads CASSLRGGNEQFF. Here the CDR3 DNA reads TGCGCCAGCAGCTTGCGGGGGGGCAATGAGCAGTTCTTC.

J is TRBJ1-2 and V is TRBV13; D may be TRBD1 (6 bases). Trimming removed 0 bases from V and 0 bases from J, with 17 bases in between. The CDR3 consists of 18 residues. Per germline, CDR1 PRHDT and CDR2 FYEKMQ (reference sequence). The CDR3 here is CASSLGDRTTGANYGYTF. For the CDR3, the DNA is TGTGCCAGCAGCTTAGGCGACAGGACCACGGGGGCTAACTATGGCTACACCTTC.

This chain links TRBV9 with TRBJ2-5; D unresolved. The CDR3 is made up of 14 amino acids. The V and J ends lost 2 bases and 3 bases respectively, with 11 bases between them. Germline V gene lookup returns CDR1 SGDLS and CDR2 YYNGEE. CDR3 protein: CASSVNGGKETQYF. CDR3 sequence (DNA): TGTGCCAGCAGCGTGAACGGTGGAAAAGAGACCCAGTACTTC.

The DNA for the CDR3 is TGCGCCAGCAGCCAGGACAGGGGGCTCTCCTACGAGCAGTACTTC. Encoded protein: CASSQDRGLSYEQYF. This chain uses TRBV5-1 with TRBJ2-7; the match to TRBD1 covers 11 bases. This CDR3 comprises 15 residues. Germline trimming cut 4 bases from V and 0 bases from J; bases unmatched to any gene: 3. Germline V gene data show CDR1 as SGHRS and CDR2 as YFSETQ.

This clone came up a few times. This rearrangement joins TRBV11-1 to TRBJ2-7; 9 bases line up with TRBD1. Germline V gene lookup returns CDR1 SGHAT and CDR2 FQDESV (reference sequence). The CDR3 spans 15 residues. J gave up 2 bases and V 5 bases, and 7 bases lay outside the gene matches. CDR3 sequence reads: CASSTRDRDAYEQYF. CDR3 sequence (DNA): TGTGCCAGCAGCACCCGGGACAGGGATGCCTACGAGCAGTACTTC.

V and J are TRBV5-1 and TRBJ2-6; D gene ambiguous. The CDR3 is 14 amino acids. V lost 4 bases to trimming and J lost 1 base, with 6 bases between them. Per germline, CDR1 SGHRS and CDR2 YFSETQ. The CDR3 sequence is CASSLFSGANVLTF. For the CDR3, the DNA is TGCGCCAGCAGCCTCTTTTCTGGGGCCAACGTCCTGACTTTC.

This clone was counted between two and nine times. J is TRBJ2-6 and V is TRBV30, with D perhaps given as TRBD1 or TRBD2 (5 bases each). V lost 5 bases and J lost 0, with 14 bases in between. From germline, CDR1 is GTSNPN and CDR2 SVGIG (reference sequence). The CDR3 is made up of 16 amino acids. In DNA, the CDR3 is TGTGCCTGGGAGGATCAGGGAGCCTCTGGGGCCAACGTCCTGACTTTC. Its protein product is CAWEDQGASGANVLTF.

The V and J genes are TRBV15 and TRBJ1-1; no clear D. This CDR3 is 14 amino acids long. Between the trimmed V and J ends, which lost 3 bases and 0 bases, there was a span of 8 bases. Germline lookup yields CDR1 LNHNV and CDR2 YYDKDF (reference sequence). The CDR3 loop is CATSSGRVNTEAFF. CDR3 nucleotides: TGTGCCACCAGCAGTGGCAGAGTGAACACTGAAGCTTTCTTT. Filled out from reference TRBV15 and TRBJ1-1, the complete variable domain reads DAMVIQNPRYQVTQFGKPVTLSCSQTLNHNVMYWYQQKSSQAPKLLFHYYDKDFNNEADTPDNFQSRRPNTSFCFLDIRSPGLGDTAMYLCATSSGRVNTEAFFGQGTRLTVV.

This clone has only a few counts. The chain combines TRBV23-1 with TRBJ2-2; D is ambiguous. TRBV23-1 is recorded as an ORF, its role being uncertain. V shed 3 bases and J shed 1 base, with 12 bases lying between them. This CDR3 has 16 amino acids. CDR3 nucleotide sequence: TGCGCCAGCAGTCATCACCCGACGGGGAACACCGGGGAGCTGTTTTTT. This encodes CASSHHPTGNTGELFF.

V is TRBV5-1 and J is TRBJ1-3; weak D call: TRBD1 (6 bases). V dropped 4 bases and J dropped 4 bases, with 15 bases sitting between them. The CDR3 extends over 15 amino acids. Germline V gene lookup returns CDR1 SGHRS and CDR2 YFSETQ. CDR3: CASSENNDRGNTIYF. The CDR3 DNA sequence: TGCGCCAGCAGCGAGAATAATGACAGGGGAAACACCATATATTTT. The variable domain in full, completed from reference TRBV5-1 and TRBJ1-3, reads KAGVTQTPRYLIKTRGQQVTLSCSPISGHRSVSWYQQTPGQGLQFLFEYFSETQRNKGNFPGRFSGRQFSNSRSEMNVSTLELGDSALYLCASSENNDRGNTIYFGEGSWLTVV.

This chain connects TRBV5-6 to TRBJ1-4; D not certain. The CDR3 sequence is 17 residues long. Germline V gene lookup returns CDR1 SGHDT and CDR2 YYEEEE. V shed 3 bases and J shed 4 bases, with 19 bases lying between them. CDR3 loop: CASSSEITLKINEKLFF. In DNA form, the CDR3 reads TGTGCCAGCAGCTCCGAAATCACACTGAAAATTAATGAAAAACTGTTTTTT.

V is TRBV15 and J is TRBJ1-5; 8 bases match TRBD1. V lost 0 bases to trimming and J lost 7 bases; unmatched junction nucleotides: 5. CDR3 length equals 15 residues. In germline, CDR1 is LNHNV, CDR2 YYDKDF (reference sequence). The CDR3 loop is CATSRDRTGNQPQHF. The CDR3 DNA reads TGTGCCACCAGCAGAGATAGGACAGGGAACCAGCCCCAGCATTTT.

The chain uses TRBV30 and TRBJ2-3, with unresolved D. This CDR3 is 12 amino acids long. The germline CDR1 and CDR2 sequences are GTSNPN and SVGIG (reference sequence). V dropped 0 bases and J dropped 3 bases, with 4 bases sitting between them. CDR3 nucleotide sequence: TGTGCCTGGAGTGTAGCGACAGATACGCAGTATTTT. The encoded protein is CAWSVATDTQYF.

This clone has more than one count but fewer than ten. The sample has other DNA sequences that encode this CDR3 too. The chain couples TRBV30 to TRBJ1-6; 8 bases map to TRBD1. Germline V gene lookup returns CDR1 GTSNPN and CDR2 SVGIG (reference sequence). This CDR3 spans 13 amino acids. V was pared by 5 bases and J by 9 bases, with 6 bases of the junction left unmatched. CDR3 nucleotides: TGTGCCTGGGGAACAGGGGGAAGTTCACCCCTCCACTTT. Amino acids: CAWGTGGSSPLHF.